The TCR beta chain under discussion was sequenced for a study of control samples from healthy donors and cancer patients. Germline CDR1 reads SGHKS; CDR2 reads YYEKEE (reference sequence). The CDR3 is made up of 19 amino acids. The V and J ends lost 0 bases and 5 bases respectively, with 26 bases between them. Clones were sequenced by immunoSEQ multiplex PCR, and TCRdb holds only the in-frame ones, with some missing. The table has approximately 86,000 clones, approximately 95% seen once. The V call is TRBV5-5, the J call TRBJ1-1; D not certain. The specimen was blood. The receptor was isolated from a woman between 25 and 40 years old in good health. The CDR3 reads CASSLAESKKDLEETEAFF. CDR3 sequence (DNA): TGTGCCAGCAGCTTGGCGGAGTCAAAGAAAGATCTAGAGGAGACTGAAGCTTTCTTT.